Sequencing of this T cell receptor (beta chain) was carried out in a study of Tregs in tolerant kidney transplant recipients. Study findings and constraints: Validation in larger populations is needed because few patients were studied. Biological reproducibility was not directly addressed, but technical replication error appeared minimal.

The CDR3 has 17 amino acids. Germline V gives CDR1 LNHDA, CDR2 SQIVND (reference sequence). Trimming at V came to 3 bases and at J to 0 bases, leaving 10 bases not matched to a gene. Turning to this clone: Its target is unknown. The read stops 3 residues short of the end of the CDR3; the missing end is completed from the germline J gene.

Profiling relied on immunoSEQ multiplex PCR, and the TCRdb table lists in-frame clones only, not all of them. This repertoire includes about 52,000 clones. The chain has TRBV19 and TRBJ1-1; TRBD1 matches at 7 bases. Material: CD4+ T cells from blood, obtained before the transplant. This TCR came from a human donor who received a combined kidney and bone marrow transplant. The DNA read from the CDR3 is TGTGCCAGTAGTATTCCATCGAAAGGGGGCATGAACACTGAA. Residues: CASSIPSKGGMNTE. The CDR3, in full, reads CASSIPSKGGMNTEAFF.